This T cell receptor beta chain was sequenced for a study of T cells in Graves' hyperthyroidism and ophthalmopathy. On the study more broadly: Before any treatment, at initial diagnosis, peripheral blood was collected. Study-wide results and limits: Blood shared most expanded thyroid clonotypes above 0.001.

TCR beta CDR3 sequences were amplified from RNA transcripts. TCR CDR3 underwent first-round RT-PCR with the HTBI primer set. TCRdb independently ran MiXCR on the multiplex PCR reads; one entry per CDR3 protein. The sample gives approximately 410,000 distinct CDR3 sequences, about 15% of which show up once; less than 15% is in the top ten. The CDR3 contains 13 residues. Trimming left V 3 bases short and J 2 bases short, with 7 bases between. By share, this clonotype ranks as medium-sized (0.01 to 0.1%). The antigen remains unidentified. The chain joins TRBV12-3 or TRBV12-4 to TRBJ1-1; possibly TRBD1 for D (5 bases). The specimen was blood. This receptor was obtained from a man between 18 and 29 years old with Graves' ophthalmopathy. CDR3 sequence reads: CASSFGGNTEAFF. The CDR3 nucleotides are TGTGCCAGCAGTTTTGGGGGAAACACTGAAGCTTTCTTT.